One sample yielded the 26 T cell receptor beta chains listed below, sequenced in a study of human T cells and chemical hapten exposure. Unfractionated whole blood was the source of the extracted total RNA. TCRdb reprocessed the 5' RACE reads via MiXCR and lists one record per CDR3 protein. The table shows roughly 120,000 distinct CDR3 sequences, with roughly 19% occurring only once. These receptor sequences come from a human donor in good health.

The table lists this clonotype with a few counts. V is TRBV6-2 or TRBV6-3 and J is TRBJ2-7, with TRBD1 identical over 7 bases. The J segment lost 2 bases and the V segment lost 7 bases, leaving 14 bases of the junction unmatched. Germline V gene data show CDR1 as MNHEY and CDR2 as SVGEGT. The CDR3 runs 16 residues. The CDR3 reads CASMGTTGTPTYEQYF. Written as DNA, the CDR3 is TGTGCCAGCATGGGAACGACAGGGACCCCCACCTACGAGCAGTACTTC.

V gene TRBV15 combines with J gene TRBJ1-5; 7 bases match TRBD1. CDR3 length equals 16 residues. Trimming cost V 2 bases and J 1 base; bases outside gene matches: 5. Germline assignment: CDR1 LNHNV and CDR2 YYDKDF (reference sequence). The CDR3 region is CATSRWTGGSNQPQHF. CDR3 in DNA: TGTGCCACCAGCAGATGGACAGGAGGCAGCAATCAGCCCCAGCATTTT.

The chain employs TRBV28 and TRBJ2-3, with TRBD2 matching over 9 bases. Germline assignment: CDR1 MDHEN and CDR2 SYDVKM. The trim removed 3 bases at V and 6 bases at J, leaving 10 bases unmatched. The CDR3 has 16 amino acids. This chain's CDR3 is CASSLLLAGERDTQYF. CDR3 sequence (DNA): TGTGCCAGCAGTTTGTTGTTAGCGGGAGAGCGCGATACGCAGTATTTT.

The V and J genes are TRBV27 and TRBJ2-5, with a weak D call TRBD1 (6 bases). The length of the CDR3 is 11 residues. Germline CDR1 MNHEY, CDR2 SMNVEV (reference sequence). Trimming shortened V by 4 bases and J by 12 bases, and 12 bases separated the two germline ends. The CDR3 coding sequence is TGTGCCAGCAGTTCCGCAGGGGCCGAGTACTTC. Translation: CASSSAGAEYF.

The genes are TRBV6-6 and TRBJ2-3; D may correspond to TRBD1 or TRBD2 (5 bases each). The CDR3 contains 15 residues. CDR1 is MNHNY and CDR2 is SVGAGI in the germline V gene (reference sequence). The V end lost 2 bases, the J end lost 5 bases, and 14 bases lay between the germline ends. CDR3 coding DNA: TGTGCCAGCAGTTACGGGGGTCGGCAGTTAGATACGCAGTATTTT. The encoded protein is CASSYGGRQLDTQYF.

This clonotype came up many times. The J gene is TRBJ2-1, the V gene TRBV7-3; D is possibly TRBD2 (5 bases). The CDR3 totals 13 residues. V was trimmed by 0 bases and J by 7 bases, leaving 7 bases between them. Germline lookup yields CDR1 SGHTA and CDR2 FQGTGA. The CDR3 DNA sequence: TGTGCCAGCAGCTTAACGAGGGCTAATGAGCAGTTCTTC. Translating gives CASSLTRANEQFF.

This clonotype has only a few counts. The gene calls are TRBV29-1 and TRBJ1-1, with 8 bases fitting TRBD1. Germline assignment: CDR1 SQVTM and CDR2 ANQGSEA. The trim removed 7 bases at V and 6 bases at J, leaving 13 bases unmatched. The CDR3 consists of 14 residues. As DNA, the CDR3 is TGCAGCGCGCAGGGGGCGCGACGGTCTGCTGAAGCTTTCTTT. Protein: CSAQGARRSAEAFF. The whole variable domain, remainder taken from reference TRBV29-1 and TRBJ1-1, is SAVISQKPSRDICQRGTSLTIQCQVDSQVTMMFWYRQQPGQSLTLIATANQGSEATYESGFVIDKFPISRPNLTFSTLTVSNMSPEDSSIYLCSAQGARRSAEAFFGQGTRLTVV.

This clonotype appeared many times. The chain is built from TRBV7-6 and TRBJ1-5; D uncertain. The CDR3 has 17 amino acids. The germline V gene encodes CDR1 SGHVS and CDR2 FNYEAQ. V lost 5 bases and J 0 bases, leaving 17 bases between the germline ends. DNA of the CDR3: TGTGCCAGCAGCCTTGGACGGGGAAGATATAGCAATCAGCCCCAGCATTTT. It codes for CASSLGRGRYSNQPQHF.

V gene TRBV6-6 combines with J gene TRBJ2-5; D might be TRBD2 (6 bases). The germline CDR1 and CDR2 sequences are MNHNY and SVGAGI (reference sequence). The CDR3 has 14 residues. Trimming removed 6 bases from V and 1 base from J, with 12 bases in between. CDR3 sequence reads: CASRPAGCQETQYF. The CDR3 nucleotides are TGTGCCAGCAGGCCCGCGGGATGCCAAGAGACCCAGTACTTC.

Only a few counts were recorded for this clonotype. The CDR3 nucleotides are TGTGCCAGCAGTTTAGGGGGACGCCATAGCAATCAGCCCCAGCATTTT. This translates into CASSLGGRHSNQPQHF. This chain uses TRBV12-3 or TRBV12-4 with TRBJ1-5; D possibly corresponds to TRBD1 (5 bases). The length of the CDR3 is 16 residues. With 1 base removed from V and 0 bases from J, the gap between germline ends came to 10 bases.

This clonotype was detected a few times. V usage is TRBV10-3 and J usage is TRBJ2-7; D call uncertain. V was pared by 2 bases and J by 3 bases, with 11 bases between. This CDR3 is 14 amino acids long. CDR1 is ENHRY, CDR2 SYGVKD, per germline. CDR3: CAISETGPDYEQYF. As DNA, the CDR3 is TGTGCCATCAGTGAGACCGGACCTGACTACGAGCAGTACTTC.

This clonotype was counted only a few times. The chain recombines TRBV5-4 with TRBJ1-6, with D uncertain. CDR3 length equals 14 residues. Germline V gene data show CDR1 as SGHNT and CDR2 as YYREEE (reference sequence). V lost 1 base and J lost 7, with 9 bases in between. CDR3 region: CASSLPGPNSPLHF. The CDR3 nucleotides are TGTGCCAGCAGCTTGCCAGGTCCGAATTCACCCCTCCACTTT.

The CDR3, as DNA: TGCGCCAGCAGTGAGTCGCATATAGCGGGAGGGCCTGGGTACGAGCAGTACTTC. The encoded protein is CASSESHIAGGPGYEQYF. The chain carries TRBV10-1 and TRBJ2-7; 11 bases match TRBD2. Losses at the gene ends were 0 bases for V and 4 bases for J; bases not matched to a gene: 11. Germline CDR1 and CDR2: WNHNN and SYGVQD (reference sequence). This CDR3 is built from 18 residues.

This chain connects TRBV2 to TRBJ2-1; the match to TRBD2 covers 7 bases. V shed 7 bases and J 9 bases; nucleotides not matched to a gene: 12. The CDR3 totals 14 residues. CDR1 and CDR2 (germline): SNHLY, FYNNEI. DNA of the CDR3: TGTGCCAGCATCCGGGAGGTCCCTGGGGGTGAGCAGTTCTTC. Amino acids: CASIREVPGGEQFF.

This chain uses TRBV18 with TRBJ2-3; 7 nucleotides align to TRBD2. J lost 2 bases, V lost 7 bases, and 6 bases had no gene match. The CDR3 runs to 14 residues. Germline loops: CDR1 KGHSH, CDR2 LQKENI. The CDR3 region is CASCERGYTDTQYF. The CDR3 DNA is TGTGCCAGCTGCGAGCGGGGCTACACAGATACGCAGTATTTT.

J is TRBJ1-2 and V is TRBV12-3 or TRBV12-4; no firm D call. The CDR3 extends over 12 amino acids. Trimming shortened V by 8 bases and J by 4 bases, and 11 bases separated the two germline ends. CDR3: CASENRSYGYTF. The CDR3 DNA is TGTGCCAGCGAAAATAGAAGCTATGGCTACACCTTC.

This rearrangement joins TRBV6-5 to TRBJ2-6; D is tentatively TRBD1 or TRBD2 (6 bases each). Germline lookup yields CDR1 MNHEY and CDR2 SVGAGI. V lost 2 bases and J lost 2, with 13 bases in between. This CDR3 comprises 17 residues. CDR3: CASSYDVRGAGANVLTF. The DNA for the CDR3 is TGTGCCAGCAGTTACGACGTAAGGGGGGCTGGGGCCAACGTCCTGACTTTC.

This clonotype was counted between two and nine times. The V call is TRBV7-2, the J call TRBJ2-1; TRBD2 matches 9 bases. J gave up 5 bases and V 5 bases, and 10 bases lay outside the gene matches. Germline V gives CDR1 SGHTA, CDR2 FQGNSA. The CDR3 contains 16 residues. CDR3 region: CASSLRAGGAHNEQFF. CDR3 sequence (DNA): TGTGCCAGCAGCCTCCGGGCGGGAGGGGCCCACAATGAGCAGTTCTTC.

This sequence joins TRBV18 and TRBJ1-2; D call uncertain. V was pared by 2 bases and J by 6 bases, with 13 bases between. The CDR3 runs to 14 residues. Germline CDR1 reads KGHSH; CDR2 reads LQKENI. As DNA, the CDR3 is TGTGCCAGCTCACCAGATTGGGCCGGGAATGGCTACACCTTC. Protein sequence: CASSPDWAGNGYTF.

This clonotype has just a few counts. DNA for the CDR3: TGTGCCAGCAGTTTAATCGCCCCGAGCACAGATACGCAGTATTTT. Residues: CASSLIAPSTDTQYF. The chain couples TRBV28 to TRBJ2-3, with D hard to call. The CDR3 consists of 15 residues. Germline V gene sequence: CDR1 MDHEN, CDR2 SYDVKM. The ends were cut back, 2 bases at V and 0 bases at J, with 9 bases in the middle.

Only a few counts were recorded for this clonotype. The rearrangement joins TRBV6-6 to TRBJ2-3; a weak D match, TRBD2 (6 bases). Germline loops: CDR1 MNHNY, CDR2 SVGAGI (reference sequence). The CDR3 runs 15 residues. V shed 5 bases and J shed 2 bases, with 14 bases lying between them. The DNA for the CDR3 is TGTGCCAGCAGTGGAGGGGCCCGATCCACAGATACGCAGTATTTT. It is translated as CASSGGARSTDTQYF.

This clonotype was observed a few times. The chain is built from TRBV12-3 or TRBV12-4 and TRBJ2-3; 11 bases map to TRBD2. J was trimmed by 2 bases and V by 7 bases; bases with no gene match: 5. The CDR3 has 15 residues. The CDR3 protein is CASILSGRDTDTQYF. CDR3 sequence (DNA): TGTGCCAGCATCCTTAGCGGGAGGGACACAGATACGCAGTATTTT.

The chain combines TRBV6-5 with TRBJ2-5; D remains unclear. The CDR3 covers 12 residues. The germline CDR1 and CDR2 sequences are MNHEY and SVGAGI. Trimming shortened V by 5 bases and J by 0 bases, and 4 bases separated the two germline ends. CDR3 residues: CASSRDQETQYF. The CDR3 DNA follows: TGTGCCAGCAGTAGGGACCAAGAGACCCAGTACTTC.

This chain links TRBV28 with TRBJ1-5; TRBD1 matches 7 bases. J was trimmed by 2 bases and V by 7 bases; bases with no gene match: 11. Germline V CDR1 and CDR2: MDHEN, SYDVKM. The length of the CDR3 is 16 residues. CDR3 in amino acids: CASISPTTGGNQPQHF. The CDR3, as DNA: TGTGCCAGCATTTCTCCGACCACAGGGGGCAATCAGCCCCAGCATTTT.

This clonotype was seen ten or more times. This rearrangement joins TRBV24-1 to TRBJ2-1; TRBD2 aligns across 12 bases. V lost 7 bases to trimming and J lost 4 bases; unmatched junction nucleotides: 4. Germline lookup yields CDR1 KGHDR and CDR2 SFDVKD. There are 15 residues in the CDR3. The CDR3 region has the DNA TGTGCCACCAGGCCCGGGACTAGCGGGTACAATGAGCAGTTCTTC. It codes for CATRPGTSGYNEQFF.

This clonotype was detected only a few times. The chain carries TRBV20-1 and TRBJ2-1; 16 bases agree with TRBD2. The V gene's germline CDR1 is DFQATT and CDR2 SNEGSKA (reference sequence). The CDR3 is 15 residues long. V trimming: 3 bases; J trimming: 13 bases; junction bases outside the gene matches: 9. The DNA for the CDR3 is TGCAGTGCTAGGGACGGGACTAGCGGGAGGGCCGATCAGTTCTTC. Translation gives CSARDGTSGRADQFF.